What follows are 22 T cell receptor beta chains derived from one specimen sequenced in a study of CD8 T cells in ankylosing spondylitis. TCRdb processed the 5' RACE reads anew with MiXCR; each CDR3 protein has one entry. The data hold about 240,000 distinct CDR3 sequences, with about 10% observed a single time. Input material: blood, either unsorted or a sorted T cell fraction (not recorded which). The receptors originated from a male donor with ankylosing spondylitis or in good health (not recorded which).

This clonotype occurred a few times. The genes are TRBV25-1 and TRBJ2-7; TRBD1 matches at 7 bases. The CDR3 has 15 residues. Trimming cost V 1 base and J 3 bases; bases outside gene matches: 6. CDR1 and CDR2 from the germline V gene are MGHDK and SYGVNS. The CDR3 sequence: CASSESGTVNYEQYF. The CDR3, as DNA: TGTGCCAGCAGTGAATCAGGGACAGTCAACTACGAGCAGTACTTC.

V is TRBV7-7 and J is TRBJ2-5; 14 positions agree with TRBD2. This CDR3 is 15 amino acids long. V shed 5 bases and J 4 bases; nucleotides not matched to a gene: 3. The germline gives CDR1 SSHAT, CDR2 FNYEAQ (reference sequence). The CDR3 DNA reads as TGTGCCAGCAGCGTGGGGACTAGCGGGAGAGAGACCCAGTACTTC. This encodes CASSVGTSGRETQYF.

This clonotype was detected a few times. The chain joins TRBV20-1 to TRBJ2-7, with D possibly TRBD1 on 6 matching bases. The germline CDR1 and CDR2 sequences are DFQATT and SNEGSKA (reference sequence). This CDR3 is built from 15 residues. V was shortened by 0 bases and J by 3 bases, with 15 bases between the two germline ends. CDR3 loop: CSARDPLGAGYEQYF. The CDR3 nucleotides read TGCAGTGCTAGAGACCCTTTGGGGGCGGGCTACGAGCAGTACTTC.

This clonotype was counted at least ten times. The rearrangement links TRBV4-2 to TRBJ2-1; D gene uncertain. V lost 0 bases, J lost 4 bases, and 10 bases lay in between. Looked up from germline, CDR1 is LGHNA and CDR2 is YNFKEQ. CDR3 length: 15 residues. The CDR3 loop is CASSQDEAGYNEQFF. DNA of the CDR3: TGTGCCAGCAGCCAAGATGAAGCAGGATACAATGAGCAGTTCTTC.

This clonotype was recorded many times. The V and J genes are TRBV2 and TRBJ2-2, with D maybe TRBD1 (6 bases). V was cut by 5 bases and J by 6 bases, with 19 bases left in between. Germline lookup yields CDR1 SNHLY and CDR2 FYNNEI. The CDR3 is made up of 16 amino acids. CDR3: CASSKPQGISAGELFF. CDR3 bases: TGTGCCAGCAGTAAACCACAGGGAATTTCGGCCGGGGAGCTGTTTTTT.

This clonotype appeared a few times. The V gene is TRBV21-1, the J gene TRBJ1-1. TRBV21-1 has pseudogene status. The CDR3 runs to 13 residues. CDR3 nucleotide sequence: TGTGCCAGCGGGTGGACGATGAACACTGAAGCTTTCTTT. Residues: CASGWTMNTEAFF.

This clonotype was recorded many times. The V and J genes are TRBV10-2 and TRBJ2-7, with D unclear. The germline V gene encodes CDR1 WSHSY and CDR2 SAAADI. The V gene lost 4 bases and the J gene lost 6 bases, with 16 bases spanning the gap. The CDR3 consists of 14 residues. The CDR3 protein is CASSVGRTYAEQYF. CDR3 nucleotides: TGCGCCAGCAGTGTGGGCAGGACCTATGCCGAGCAGTACTTC.

J is TRBJ2-7 and V is TRBV5-1; tentatively, D is TRBD2 (6 bases). Trimming took 7 bases from V and 5 from J, leaving 22 bases between them. This CDR3 region has 15 residues. The germline V gene has CDR1 SGHRS and CDR2 YFSETQ. The CDR3 DNA sequence: TGCGCCAGCCACGGCGGGGAGTCAGATCTCAACGAGCAGTACTTC. Translating gives CASHGGESDLNEQYF.

The rearrangement joins TRBV20-1 to TRBJ2-1; 7 positions match TRBD2. Germline V gives CDR1 DFQATT, CDR2 SNEGSKA (reference sequence). The CDR3 runs to 16 residues. V shed 0 bases and J 0 bases; nucleotides not matched to a gene: 5. CDR3 DNA: TGCAGTGCTAGAGATCTCGGGGGGTCCTCCTACAATGAGCAGTTCTTC. Residues: CSARDLGGSSYNEQFF.

Ten or more counts support this clonotype. The genes are TRBV5-1 and TRBJ2-1; 10 nucleotides agree with TRBD2. CDR3 size: 17 residues. Looked up from germline, CDR1 is SGHRS and CDR2 is YFSETQ. V dropped 0 bases and J dropped 8; count of bases not matched to a gene: 11. CDR3 sequence (DNA): TGCGCCAGCAGCTTGGAACCTAGCGGGAGTGGTGGAGATGAGCAGTTCTTC. This codes for CASSLEPSGSGGDEQFF.

This clonotype was seen at least ten times. The V and J genes are TRBV12-3 or TRBV12-4 and TRBJ1-1, with TRBD1 matching 11 bases. The CDR3 covers 15 residues. Germline trimming cut 5 bases from V and 7 bases from J; bases unmatched to any gene: 9. The CDR3 DNA follows: TGTGCCAGCAGTGAGGACAGGGGGCGAATGAGTGAAGCTTTCTTT. Encoded protein: CASSEDRGRMSEAFF.

The rearrangement links TRBV7-9 to TRBJ2-7; 9 bases are shared with TRBD2. Germline values: CDR1 SEHNR, CDR2 FQNEAQ (reference sequence). This CDR3 spans 14 amino acids. V lost 3 bases, J lost 6 bases, and 6 bases stayed unmatched. The CDR3 DNA sequence: TGTGCCAGCAGCTTGGCTAGCGGGGCTTCCGAGCAGTACTTC. Its translation is CASSLASGASEQYF.

This clonotype was observed a few times. This rearrangement joins TRBV2 to TRBJ1-5; 7 nucleotides match TRBD1. The CDR3 totals 17 residues. J gave up 7 bases and V 3 bases, and 15 bases lay outside the gene matches. Germline V gives CDR1 SNHLY, CDR2 FYNNEI. The CDR3 loop is CASSDPRDRVKEQPQHF. CDR3 DNA: TGTGCCAGCAGTGATCCCCGGGACAGAGTTAAGGAACAGCCCCAGCATTTT.

This chain connects TRBV20-1 to TRBJ2-7, with 13 bases that match TRBD2. Germline CDR1 is DFQATT and CDR2 is SNEGSKA (reference sequence). The CDR3 covers 20 residues. The V and J ends lost 0 bases and 4 bases, in that order; junction bases with no gene match: 18. CDR3 coding DNA: TGCAGTGCTAGAGATCGGGACTGGGAGGGACTAGCGGGAAAAGGGTACGAGCAGTACTTC. Translating it yields CSARDRDWEGLAGKGYEQYF.

This clonotype occurred many times. The chain has TRBV7-9 and TRBJ1-5; TRBD1 aligns across 7 bases. The CDR3 runs 15 residues. The germline CDR1 and CDR2 sequences are SEHNR and FQNEAQ (reference sequence). Trimming removed 5 bases from V and 1 base from J; junction bases left unmatched: 5. This CDR3 reads CASSRDRLSNQPQHF. In nucleotides, the CDR3 is TGTGCCAGCAGCAGGGACAGACTAAGCAATCAGCCCCAGCATTTT.

On this clonotype: This may come from a read error, since a much larger clone is one base off. The J gene is TRBJ1-1, the V gene TRBV20-1; tentatively, D is TRBD1 (5 bases). This CDR3 is 12 amino acids long. V shed 5 bases and J shed 7 bases, with 14 bases lying between them. Germline lookup yields CDR1 DFQATT and CDR2 SNEGSKA (reference sequence). The CDR3 is CSASGGGGEAFF. As DNA, the CDR3 is TGCAGTGCTTCCGGGGGAGGCGGTGAAGCTTTCTTT.

The V gene is TRBV28, the J gene TRBJ1-2; 7 bases are a match to TRBD1. The trim removed 6 bases at V and 2 bases at J, leaving 6 bases unmatched. The germline CDR1 and CDR2 sequences are MDHEN and SYDVKM. The CDR3 sequence is 14 residues long. This CDR3 is CASRPTGANYGYTF. The CDR3, as DNA: TGTGCCAGCAGGCCTACAGGGGCAAACTATGGCTACACCTTC.

The CDR3 is CASSFSGGEQFF. Written as DNA, the CDR3 is TGTGCCAGCAGCTTTAGCGGGGGTGAGCAGTTCTTC. The chain combines TRBV5-4 with TRBJ2-1, with TRBD2 matching 9 bases. CDR1 SGHNT and CDR2 YYREEE come from the germline V gene (reference sequence). V gave up 2 bases and J gave up 9 bases; unmatched junction bases: 0. CDR3 length: 12 residues.

This clonotype was counted a few times. The chain recombines TRBV12-3 or TRBV12-4 with TRBJ2-7; no reliable D call. V shed 8 bases and J shed 1 base, with 12 bases lying between them. The CDR3 has 13 residues. Here the CDR3 DNA reads TGTGCCAGCGGCTTGGCGGAATCCTACGAGCAGTACTTC. Translating it yields CASGLAESYEQYF.

This clonotype was seen a few times. The chain uses TRBV15 and TRBJ2-3; 11 bases line up with TRBD2. Germline V gene sequence: CDR1 LNHNV, CDR2 YYDKDF (reference sequence). Trimming took 4 bases from V and 5 from J; bases not matched to a gene: 5. This CDR3 spans 15 amino acids. As DNA, the CDR3 is TGTGCCACCAGCACGCCTAGCGGGGGGAAAGATACGCAGTATTTT. It translates to CATSTPSGGKDTQYF.

This clonotype was seen ten or more times. The chain recombines TRBV29-1 with TRBJ1-1; no clear D gene. In germline, CDR1 is SQVTM, CDR2 ANQGSEA. This CDR3 comprises 12 residues. The V end lost 6 bases, the J end lost 5 bases, and 13 bases lay between the germline ends. Written as DNA, the CDR3 is TGCAGCGTCGAGAAGGGTTTTACTGAAGCTTTCTTT. Its translation is CSVEKGFTEAFF.

This clonotype was recorded many times. The gene calls are TRBV12-3 or TRBV12-4 and TRBJ1-2; no definite D call. Trimming removed 6 bases from V and 4 bases from J, with 12 bases in between. The CDR3 has 13 residues. CDR3 sequence reads: CASSPGPFYGYTF. CDR3 DNA sequence: TGTGCCAGCAGCCCGGGTCCCTTCTATGGCTACACCTTC.